The 29 T cell receptor beta chains below come from one sample, sequenced in a study of PD-1 blockade in mismatch repair-deficient tumors. Measured with immunoSEQ multiplex PCR; TCRdb has only the in-frame clones, and not every one. The sample lists some 120,000 clones; about 88% were seen once. This material consisted of peripheral blood, taken 44 weeks after starting pembrolizumab. The receptors here all came from an adult with mismatch repair-deficient cancer.

This clone was detected only once. This chain links TRBV7-9 with TRBJ2-2; D may be TRBD1 or TRBD2 (5 bases each). The CDR3 has 16 amino acids. Trimming left V 5 bases short and J 3 bases short, with 16 bases between. Germline V gives CDR1 SEHNR, CDR2 FQNEAQ (reference sequence). CDR3 in amino acids: CASSPGTTADTGELFF. Here the CDR3 DNA reads TGTGCCAGCAGCCCCGGGACGACGGCGGACACCGGGGAGCTGTTTTTT.

CDR3 protein: CASRTGETEAFF. For the CDR3, the DNA is TGTGCCAGCCGGACAGGGGAAACTGAAGCTTTCTTT. The chain has TRBV18 and TRBJ1-1; 9 nucleotides match TRBD1. The V gene's germline CDR1 is KGHSH and CDR2 LQKENI. V gave up 8 bases and J gave up 5 bases; unmatched junction bases: 3. The CDR3 has 12 residues.

The chain has TRBV27 and TRBJ2-4; no definite D call. The CDR3 spans 14 residues. The ends were cut back, 4 bases at V and 0 bases at J, with 7 bases in the middle. Looked up from germline, CDR1 is MNHEY and CDR2 is SMNVEV (reference sequence). Here the CDR3 DNA reads TGTGCCAGCAGTTCCGTAATAGCCAAAAACATTCAGTACTTC. Its translation is CASSSVIAKNIQYF.

The chain combines TRBV10-3 with TRBJ2-5; tentatively, D is TRBD1 or TRBD2 (5 bases each). This CDR3 contains 13 residues. V was cut by 7 bases and J by 2 bases, with 11 bases left in between. Per germline, CDR1 ENHRY and CDR2 SYGVKD. In DNA form, the CDR3 reads TGTGCCATCAAGCCGGGGCCACAAGAGACCCAGTACTTC. Protein sequence: CAIKPGPQETQYF.

The chain combines TRBV28 with TRBJ2-5; 11 nucleotides line up with TRBD2. Germline V gene lookup returns CDR1 MDHEN and CDR2 SYDVKM. The V segment lost 5 bases and the J segment 0 bases; nucleotides outside the gene matches: 8. The CDR3 is 17 residues long. The CDR3 sequence is CASSQTSGALYQETQYF. In DNA, the CDR3 is TGTGCCAGCAGTCAGACTAGCGGGGCCCTTTACCAAGAGACCCAGTACTTC.

This chain joins TRBV28 and TRBJ1-4; possibly TRBD1 for D (6 bases). Germline V gene data show CDR1 as MDHEN and CDR2 as SYDVKM. V lost 2 bases, J lost 8 bases, and 12 bases lay in between. This CDR3 has 14 residues. The CDR3 region has the DNA TGTGCCAGCAGTTTACAGGGGCTTCCGGAAAAACTGTTTTTT. Amino acid sequence: CASSLQGLPEKLFF.

DNA of the CDR3: TGCAGCGTTGAAGTTGGCAGGGGTGAGCAGTACTTC. As protein: CSVEVGRGEQYF. The chain carries TRBV29-1 and TRBJ2-7; weak D call: TRBD1 (6 bases). The V gene lost 1 base and the J gene lost 7 bases, with 11 bases spanning the gap. CDR1 and CDR2 from the germline V gene are SQVTM and ANQGSEA. CDR3 size: 12 residues.

The DNA for the CDR3 is TGTGCCAGCAGTTACTCTCAGTTGGCCACAGATACGCAGTATTTT. Translated: CASSYSQLATDTQYF. The rearrangement uses TRBV6-6 and TRBJ2-3, with D unclear. The ends were cut back, 0 bases at V and 2 bases at J, with 9 bases in the middle. The CDR3 consists of 15 residues. Germline CDR1 MNHNY, CDR2 SVGAGI (reference sequence).

V is TRBV5-5 and J is TRBJ2-6; D is undetermined. Looked up from germline, CDR1 is SGHKS and CDR2 is YYEKEE (reference sequence). This CDR3 has 16 residues. Trimming cost V 4 bases and J 2 bases, with 13 bases left between them. The DNA of the CDR3 is TGTGCCAGCAGCCTGTTTGCCGTCGCTGGGGCCAACGTCCTGACTTTC. Amino acid sequence: CASSLFAVAGANVLTF.

This clone appeared once. The genes are TRBV4-3 and TRBJ2-4; perhaps D is TRBD1 or TRBD2 (6 bases each). V dropped 0 bases and J dropped 0 bases, with 18 bases sitting between them. Germline CDR1 and CDR2: LGHNA and YSLEER. The length of the CDR3 is 19 residues. In nucleotides, the CDR3 is TGCGCCAGCAGCCAAGAAGGGGGGACACAGGGACTAGCCAAAAACATTCAGTACTTC. Translating gives CASSQEGGTQGLAKNIQYF.

The gene calls are TRBV4-3 and TRBJ2-7; D may be TRBD2 (6 bases). The V gene lost 5 bases and the J gene lost 0 bases, with 14 bases spanning the gap. Germline lookup yields CDR1 LGHNA and CDR2 YSLEER. The CDR3 is made up of 15 amino acids. CDR3 nucleotide sequence: TGCGCCAGCAGCGAGACTAGGGCAAACTCCTACGAGCAGTACTTC. Encoded protein: CASSETRANSYEQYF.

The rearrangement uses TRBV7-6 and TRBJ2-2, with D unclear. Trimming pared 1 base from V and 3 bases from J, leaving 15 bases between. CDR1 and CDR2 (germline): SGHVS, FNYEAQ. The CDR3 is made up of 17 amino acids. The DNA for the CDR3 is TGTGCCAGCAGCTTAGGTATAGGGCGAGTGGACACCGGGGAGCTGTTTTTT. Encoded protein: CASSLGIGRVDTGELFF.

The rearrangement links TRBV11-3 to TRBJ2-3; D not certain. Germline lookup yields CDR1 SGHNT and CDR2 YENEEA. The germline V and J ends were trimmed by 1 base and 0 bases, with 5 bases remaining between them. The CDR3 totals 14 residues. CDR3 region: CASSLARSTDTQYF. The DNA of the CDR3 is TGTGCCAGCAGCTTAGCACGGAGCACAGATACGCAGTATTTT. Full variable domain (missing parts from reference TRBV11-3 and TRBJ2-3): EAGVVQSPRYKIIEKKQPVAFWCNPISGHNTLYWYLQNLGQGPELLIRYENEEAVDDSQLPKDRFSAERLKGVDSTLKIQPAELGDSAVYLCASSLARSTDTQYFGPGTRLTVL.

This chain connects TRBV13 to TRBJ2-5, with D maybe TRBD1 (6 bases). The CDR3 loop spans 14 amino acids. Germline CDR1 reads PRHDT; CDR2 reads FYEKMQ (reference sequence). V lost 4 bases and J 5 bases, leaving 14 bases between the germline ends. The DNA for the CDR3 is TGTGCCAGCAGCTCCAAACAGGGTTGGGAGACCCAGTACTTC. It is translated as CASSSKQGWETQYF.

This rearrangement joins TRBV4-2 to TRBJ2-5; D is uncertain. CDR3 length: 13 amino acids. V was pared by 4 bases and J by 5 bases, with 11 bases between. Germline V lookup: CDR1 LGHNA, CDR2 YNFKEQ. The CDR3 DNA sequence: TGTGCCAGCAGCCCTGCGGTGAGGGAGACCCAGTACTTC. Protein: CASSPAVRETQYF.

This clone was observed a single time. The J gene is TRBJ2-1, the V gene TRBV27; a possible D gene is TRBD2 (7 bases). With 2 bases removed from V and 7 bases from J, the gap between germline ends came to 18 bases. Germline V gives CDR1 MNHEY, CDR2 SMNVEV (reference sequence). CDR3 length: 16 residues. The CDR3 region is CASSLLPGGAGNEQFF. The CDR3 DNA is TGTGCCAGCAGTTTACTGCCGGGGGGCGCGGGAAATGAGCAGTTCTTC.

This rearrangement joins TRBV19 to TRBJ2-2, with 14 bases matching TRBD2. Germline CDR1 and CDR2: LNHDA and SQIVND (reference sequence). This CDR3 spans 20 amino acids. With 6 bases clipped from V and 0 bases from J, the junction kept 12 bases outside the gene matches. The CDR3 region is CASRTGLAGGTYANTGELFF. The CDR3 nucleotides read TGTGCCAGTAGGACTGGACTAGCGGGAGGTACCTACGCGAACACCGGGGAGCTGTTTTTT.

The CDR3 sequence is CASGIRDTQYF. CDR3 coding DNA: TGTGCTAGTGGGATCAGGGATACGCAGTATTTT. The chain links TRBV12-5 to TRBJ2-3; D gene uncertain. V gave up 6 bases and J gave up 6 bases, with 7 bases separating them. The CDR3 has 11 amino acids. CDR1 and CDR2 from the germline V gene are LGHNT and FRNRAP.

The chain employs TRBV21-1 and TRBJ2-7; no DNA check was done on the table's D call, TRBD1. TRBV21-1 is given as a pseudogene. CDR3 size: 17 residues. The CDR3 sequence is CASSLRWDSESSYEQYF. The CDR3 DNA reads TGTGCCAGCAGCTTAAGGTGGGACAGCGAAAGCTCCTACGAGCAGTACTTC.

The chain carries TRBV7-9 and TRBJ2-7; TRBD2 matches 13 bases. The germline gives CDR1 SEHNR, CDR2 FQNEAQ (reference sequence). This CDR3 region has 14 residues. V lost 3 bases and J lost 7; bases outside the gene matches: 3. DNA of the CDR3: TGTGCCAGCAGCTTGGGACTAGCGGGGACGGAGCAGTACTTC. Amino acids: CASSLGLAGTEQYF.

The V and J genes are TRBV6-1 and TRBJ2-6, with a possible D match to TRBD1 (7 bases). Trimming pared 4 bases from V and 2 bases from J, leaving 12 bases between. There are 16 residues in the CDR3. Germline values: CDR1 MNHNS, CDR2 SASEGT. CDR3 DNA sequence: TGTGCCAGCAGTGTCATCAGGGGGGCTGGGGCCAACGTCCTGACTTTC. Its protein product is CASSVIRGAGANVLTF.

The chain couples TRBV4-1 to TRBJ2-5; the D gene is possibly TRBD2 (6 bases). This CDR3 has 17 residues. Germline loops: CDR1 MGHRA, CDR2 YSYEKL. V was cut by 1 base and J by 5 bases, with 20 bases left in between. In nucleotides, the CDR3 is TGCGCCAGCAGCCAAGGTTGGGGTAGCCGCCGGGGGGAGACCCAGTACTTC. Amino acids: CASSQGWGSRRGETQYF.

In the case of this clone: Just one base apart from a much larger clone, this may be a read error. Other DNA sequences in the same sample also yield this CDR3. The V gene is TRBV6-1, the J gene TRBJ1-2; D is unresolved. CDR1 MNHNS and CDR2 SASEGT come from the germline V gene. There are 13 residues in the CDR3. Trimming stripped 3 bases from V and 8 bases from J, with 13 bases between. CDR3 sequence: CASSDPLNGGYTF. The CDR3 DNA reads as TGTGCCAGCAGTGACCCACTAAACGGAGGCTACACCTTC.

The chain links TRBV14 to TRBJ1-2, with TRBD1 matching 9 bases. The ends lost 3 bases at V and 4 bases at J; junction bases unmatched: 9. The CDR3 length is 16 residues. Germline CDR1 SGHDN, CDR2 FVKESK. The chain's CDR3 is CASSQSGQGLIYGYTF. In DNA form, the CDR3 reads TGTGCCAGCAGCCAGTCGGGACAGGGCCTCATCTATGGCTACACCTTC.

V is TRBV28 and J is TRBJ2-7, with 7 bases identical to TRBD1. With 4 bases clipped from V and 1 base from J, the junction kept 4 bases outside the gene matches. CDR3 size: 14 residues. The germline V gene has CDR1 MDHEN and CDR2 SYDVKM. CDR3 in DNA: TGTGCCAGCAGTTCATCGGGACAGTCCTACGAGCAGTACTTC. Translated, it gives CASSSSGQSYEQYF.

The chain employs TRBV25-1 and TRBJ2-5; 9 bases are shared with TRBD1. With 4 bases clipped from V and 0 bases from J, the junction kept 6 bases outside the gene matches. The CDR3 totals 16 residues. Germline loops: CDR1 MGHDK, CDR2 SYGVNS. In DNA form, the CDR3 reads TGTGCCAGCAGTGGGTGGACAGGGGCGGACCAAGAGACCCAGTACTTC. Residues: CASSGWTGADQETQYF.

The chain couples TRBV5-1 to TRBJ1-2, with D hard to call. The V end was cut by 0 bases, the J end by 2 bases, with 11 bases between. Germline V gene sequence: CDR1 SGHRS, CDR2 YFSETQ. CDR3 length: 15 amino acids. This CDR3 is CASSLEFRANYGYTF. The CDR3 DNA follows: TGCGCCAGCAGCTTGGAGTTTAGGGCAAACTATGGCTACACCTTC. Full variable domain (missing parts from reference TRBV5-1 and TRBJ1-2): KAGVTQTPRYLIKTRGQQVTLSCSPISGHRSVSWYQQTPGQGLQFLFEYFSETQRNKGNFPGRFSGRQFSNSRSEMNVSTLELGDSALYLCASSLEFRANYGYTFGSGTRLTVV.

This sequence joins TRBV30 and TRBJ2-2; maybe TRBD1 (5 bases). V was shortened by 7 bases and J by 8 bases, with 20 bases between the two germline ends. CDR3 length: 14 residues. Germline CDR1 and CDR2: GTSNPN and SVGIG (reference sequence). The CDR3, as DNA: TGTGCCTACAGTCGGACATCAACATGGGGGGAGCTGTTTTTT. Encoded protein: CAYSRTSTWGELFF.

The CDR3 DNA sequence: TGTGCCAGCAGCGATGGGACAGGGGTGTTGAATGAGCAGTTCTTC. It encodes CASSDGTGVLNEQFF. V gene TRBV9 combines with J gene TRBJ2-1; 10 nucleotides line up with TRBD1. The germline V gene has CDR1 SGDLS and CDR2 YYNGEE. Trimming cost V 3 bases and J 7 bases; bases outside gene matches: 7. The CDR3 has 15 residues. Full variable domain (missing parts from reference TRBV9 and TRBJ2-1): DSGVTQTPKHLITATGQRVTLRCSPRSGDLSVYWYQQSLDQGLQFLIQYYNGEERAKGNILERFSAQQFPDLHSELNLSSLELGDSALYFCASSDGTGVLNEQFFGPGTRLTVL.